This T cell receptor beta chain derives from a study of blood T cell repertoires in COVID-19. Study overall: From the United States, Italy and Spain came samples of acute and convalescent COVID-19.

Germline values: CDR1 SQVTM, CDR2 ANQGSEA. The CDR3 extends over 15 amino acids. V gave up 4 bases and J gave up 1 base; unmatched junction bases: 4. Study processing details: Using reference gene primer amplification, nucleated cell counts were estimated. This table comes from immunoSEQ multiplex PCR, and its TCRdb copy is limited to in-frame clones, with some not included. From that table come the V and J calls and clone size; the DNA was used to work out D and trimming. The sample yields under 150,000 clones, around 84% seen once. The TCR comes from a human donor in a cohort sampled during active COVID-19. The sample was peripheral blood. V is TRBV29-1 and J is TRBJ2-3; TRBD2 matches at 11 bases. CDR3 residues: CSVGRLAGRTDTQYF. In nucleotides, the CDR3 is TGCAGCGTTGGTCGACTAGCGGGGCGCACAGATACGCAGTATTTT.